This T cell receptor (beta chain) appears in the sequencing data of a study of blood T cell repertoires in COVID-19. The overall study: COVID-19 samples collected from the United States, Italy and Spain covered acute and convalescent phases. In each case, the material was cDNA or gDNA derived from T cells, B-cell-depleted T cells, or PBMCs.

Study processing details: Reference gene primer amplification yielded estimated nucleated cell counts. Assay: immunoSEQ multiplex PCR; the TCRdb copy retains only in-frame clones and omits some. The DNA was the basis for D and trimming; V, J and clone size are from that table. This repertoire shows 300,000 or so clones, 88% found once; its top ten account for 5.5% to 8%. Looked up from germline, CDR1 is LNHNV and CDR2 is YYDKDF (reference sequence). The germline V and J ends were trimmed by 3 bases and 6 bases, with 15 bases remaining between them. This CDR3 has 16 amino acids. The source of this sequence is a woman aged 25 to 39 who had recovered from COVID-19. Sequencing was carried out using peripheral blood. The gene calls are TRBV15 and TRBJ1-6; D possibly corresponds to TRBD1 (5 bases). The CDR3: CATSSSGGVPNSPLHF. Here the CDR3 DNA reads TGTGCCACCAGCAGCTCCGGGGGAGTCCCTAATTCACCCCTCCACTTT.